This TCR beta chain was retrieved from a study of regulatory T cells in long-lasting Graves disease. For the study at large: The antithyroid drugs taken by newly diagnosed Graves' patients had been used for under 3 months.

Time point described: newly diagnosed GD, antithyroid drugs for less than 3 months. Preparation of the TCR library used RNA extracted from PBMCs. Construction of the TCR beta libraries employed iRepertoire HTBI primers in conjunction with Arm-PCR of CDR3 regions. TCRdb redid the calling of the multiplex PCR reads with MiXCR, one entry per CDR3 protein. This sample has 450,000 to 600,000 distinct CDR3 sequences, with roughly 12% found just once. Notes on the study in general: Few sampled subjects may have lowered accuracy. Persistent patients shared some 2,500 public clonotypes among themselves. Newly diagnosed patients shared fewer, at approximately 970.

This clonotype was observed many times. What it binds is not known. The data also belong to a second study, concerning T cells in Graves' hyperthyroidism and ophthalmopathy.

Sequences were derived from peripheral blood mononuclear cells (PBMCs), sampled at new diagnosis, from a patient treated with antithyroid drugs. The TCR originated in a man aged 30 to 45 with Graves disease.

As DNA, the CDR3 is TGTGCCAGCAGCTTGATGACAGCCTACGAGCAGTACTTC. It translates to CASSLMTAYEQYF. This chain connects TRBV7-2 to TRBJ2-7, with D perhaps TRBD1 (5 bases). V lost 3 bases to trimming and J lost 2 bases, with 8 bases between them. The CDR3 extends over 13 amino acids. Germline CDR1 reads SGHTA; CDR2 reads FQGNSA.